This T cell receptor (beta chain) was recorded in a study of T cell changes during pregnancy in multiple sclerosis. V was clipped by 2 bases and J by 0 bases, with 4 bases between them. The CDR3 loop spans 13 amino acids. The germline V gene has CDR1 SGHDT and CDR2 YYEEEE. Sequenced by immunoSEQ multiplex PCR; TCRdb stores in-frame clones only, minus some. The sample contains around 44,000 clones, about 90% of which appear only once. The sequence was collected from a female donor with multiple sclerosis, enrolled in a pregnancy study. The rearrangement uses TRBV5-6 and TRBJ2-3, with D uncertain. The sequencing used CD8+ T cells from peripheral blood mononuclear cells, collected in the first trimester of pregnancy. The CDR3 DNA is TGTGCCAGCAGCTTCGGGAGCACAGATACGCAGTATTTT. This encodes CASSFGSTDTQYF.